A selection of T cell receptor beta chains follows, all from one sample in a study of CD4 T cells in relation to SARS-CoV-2 and coronaviruses. Generated by immunoSEQ multiplex PCR, the TCRdb table keeps only in-frame clones and is missing some. The data contain just under 65,000 clones, around 93% of them singletons. The sample consisted of naive CD4+ T cells from PBMCs. These TCRs come from a human donor in good health. Each CDR3 is given with its conserved first and last residue. Each record gives: clone size, V gene, J gene, D gene, CDR3 protein, CDR3 DNA. A D gene is named only where the DNA matches it firmly. Only some rows state a clone size, as once, few, many or a class for expanded clones.

NA	TRBV3-1/TRBV3-2	TRBJ1-2	NA	CASSQVPGAYGYTF	TGTGCCAGCAGCCAAGTTCCGGGCGCCTATGGCTACACCTTC
once	TRBV2	TRBJ1-2	NA	CASSEYPSPPGYTF	TGTGCCAGCAGTGAGTACCCGAGCCCCCCAGGCTACACCTTC
NA	TRBV6-5	TRBJ2-3	NA	CASSPGTDYTDTQYF	TGTGCCAGCAGCCCCGGGACTGATTATACAGATACGCAGTATTTT
NA	TRBV18	TRBJ1-1	NA	CASSPLRGQGPPRATLTEAFF	TGTGCCAGCTCACCACTCAGGGGCCAGGGGCCGCCACGGGCGACGTTGACTGAAGCTTTCTTT
NA	TRBV3-1/TRBV3-2	TRBJ2-2	NA	CASSQAPSWNTGELFF	TGTGCCAGCAGCCAAGCTCCTAGCTGGAACACCGGGGAGCTGTTTTTT
NA	TRBV6-1	TRBJ1-6	TRBD1	CASSDWTGSSYNSPLHF	TGTGCCAGCAGTGATTGGACAGGTAGCTCCTATAATTCACCCCTCCACTTT
NA	TRBV4-2	TRBJ1-3	NA	CASSHRVGVPFGGNTIYF	TGTGCCAGCAGCCACCGTGTAGGGGTCCCTTTTGGTGGAAACACCATATATTTT
NA	TRBV24-1	TRBJ2-1	TRBD2	CATSDPASGSYEQFF	TGTGCCACCAGTGATCCGGCTAGCGGGAGCTATGAGCAGTTCTTC
NA	TRBV4-2	TRBJ2-3	TRBD1	CASAVGTGESTDTQYF	TGTGCCAGCGCCGTGGGGACAGGGGAGAGCACAGATACGCAGTATTTT
NA	TRBV3-1/TRBV3-2	TRBJ2-7	TRBD2	CASSQRGTSGGRYEQYF	TGTGCCAGCAGCCAACGCGGAACTAGCGGGGGGCGCTACGAGCAGTACTTC
NA	TRBV7-3	TRBJ1-3	NA	CASSLSPSGNTIYF	TGTGCCAGCAGCTTATCCCCCTCTGGAAACACCATATATTTT
NA	TRBV9	TRBJ2-3	NA	CASSSPGGQFSTDTQYF	TGTGCCAGCAGCTCCCCCGGGGGACAATTCTCCACAGATACGCAGTATTTT
NA	TRBV7-8	TRBJ2-7	NA	CASHRGGSLPYEQYF	TGTGCCAGCCATAGGGGGGGGTCTCTCCCCTACGAGCAGTACTTC
NA	TRBV4-2	TRBJ2-7	NA	CASSQAPTGSTYEQYF	TGTGCCAGCAGCCAAGCCCCGACAGGTTCTACCTACGAGCAGTACTTC
NA	TRBV6-4	TRBJ1-6	NA	CASATGTYNSPLHF	TGTGCCAGCGCCACCGGGACCTATAATTCACCCCTCCACTTT
NA	TRBV6-4	TRBJ2-3	NA	CASSDSGSLTDTQYF	TGTGCCAGCAGTGACTCAGGCAGCCTCACAGATACGCAGTATTTT
NA	TRBV5-1	TRBJ2-7	NA	CASSYYTGGEQYF	TGCGCCAGCAGTTATTATACAGGAGGCGAGCAGTACTTC
NA	TRBV24-1	TRBJ2-1	NA	CATTGVESSYNEQFF	TGTGCCACCACGGGGGTGGAGAGCTCCTACAATGAGCAGTTCTTC
NA	TRBV2	TRBJ2-7	TRBD2	CASSEELAAHEQYF	TGTGCCAGCAGTGAAGAACTAGCGGCCCACGAGCAGTACTTC
NA	TRBV24-1	TRBJ2-1	NA	CATSGQGRVRNEQFF	TGTGCCACCAGTGGCCAAGGAAGGGTGAGGAATGAGCAGTTCTTC
NA	TRBV6-5	TRBJ2-7	NA	CASSPWTPRSYEQYF	TGTGCCAGCAGCCCCTGGACTCCTAGGTCCTACGAGCAGTACTTC
NA	TRBV27	TRBJ2-7	NA	CASSLKWGSSYEQYF	TGTGCCAGCAGTTTAAAATGGGGTAGCTCCTACGAGCAGTACTTC
NA	TRBV2	TRBJ2-3	NA	CASRALGGNTQYF	TGTGCCAGCAGAGCCCTCGGCGGGAATACGCAGTATTTT
once	TRBV5-4	TRBJ2-1	NA	CASSLGRTRANEQFF	TGTGCCAGCAGCTTGGGGCGAACCAGGGCCAATGAGCAGTTCTTC
NA	TRBV12-3/TRBV12-4	TRBJ2-5	NA	CASSLAPGGSEYF	TGTGCCAGCAGTTTAGCCCCCGGGGGTAGCGAGTACTTC
NA	TRBV28	TRBJ2-5	NA	CASSLFGRETQYF	TGTGCCAGCAGTTTATTCGGCAGGGAGACCCAGTACTTC
NA	TRBV28	TRBJ1-4	TRBD1	CASSSQTGYEKLFF	TGTGCCAGCAGTTCCCAGACAGGGTATGAAAAACTGTTTTTT